The clone carrying this T cell receptor (beta chain) was seen once. Trimming removed 8 bases from V and 8 bases from J; junction bases left unmatched: 9. The germline V gene encodes CDR1 WSHSY and CDR2 SAAADI. The CDR3 has 14 residues. Here immunoSEQ multiplex PCR was the method, and the copy in TCRdb shows in-frame clones only, minus some. The data hold over 35,000 clones, with about nine tenths observed a single time. This entry is derived from a study of T cell changes during pregnancy in multiple sclerosis. This rearrangement joins TRBV10-2 to TRBJ1-2; TRBD1 matches at 12 bases. The sample in question was CD4+ T cells from peripheral blood mononuclear cells, obtained in the first trimester of pregnancy. The source of this sequence is a female donor with multiple sclerosis, enrolled in a pregnancy study. CDR3 DNA: TGCGCCAGCCATCCGGGACAGGGGGCACGGGGCTACACCTTC. Translating it yields CASHPGQGARGYTF.